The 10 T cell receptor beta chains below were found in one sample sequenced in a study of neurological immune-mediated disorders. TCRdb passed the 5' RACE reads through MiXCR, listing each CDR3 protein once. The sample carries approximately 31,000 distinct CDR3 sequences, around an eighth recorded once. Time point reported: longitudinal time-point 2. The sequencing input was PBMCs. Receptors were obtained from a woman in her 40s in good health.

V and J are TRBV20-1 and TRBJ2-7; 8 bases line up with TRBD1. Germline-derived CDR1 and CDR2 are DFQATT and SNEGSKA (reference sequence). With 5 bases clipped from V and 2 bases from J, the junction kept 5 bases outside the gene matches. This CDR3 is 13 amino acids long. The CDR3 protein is CSAPHRGTYEQYF. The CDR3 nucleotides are TGCAGTGCTCCCCACAGGGGGACCTACGAGCAGTACTTC.

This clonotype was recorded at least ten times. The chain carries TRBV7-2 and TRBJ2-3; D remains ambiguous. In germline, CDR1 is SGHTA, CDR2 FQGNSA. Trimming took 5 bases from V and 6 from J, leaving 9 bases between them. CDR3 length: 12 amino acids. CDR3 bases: TGTGCCAGCAGCCCCAGCAGGGATACGCAGTATTTT. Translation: CASSPSRDTQYF.

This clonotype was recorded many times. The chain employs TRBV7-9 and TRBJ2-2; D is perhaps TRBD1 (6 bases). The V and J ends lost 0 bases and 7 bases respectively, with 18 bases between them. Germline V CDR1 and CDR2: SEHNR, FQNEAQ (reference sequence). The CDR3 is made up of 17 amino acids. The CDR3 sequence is CASSLAGGSGFGGELFF. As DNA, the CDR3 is TGTGCCAGCAGCTTAGCAGGGGGATCCGGGTTCGGCGGGGAGCTGTTTTTT. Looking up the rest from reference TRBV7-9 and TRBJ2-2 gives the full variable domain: DTGVSQNPRHKITKRGQNVTFRCDPISEHNRLYWYRQTLGQGPEFLTYFQNEAQLEKSRLLSDRFSAERPKGSFSTLEIQRTEQGDSAMYLCASSLAGGSGFGGELFFGEGSRLTVL.

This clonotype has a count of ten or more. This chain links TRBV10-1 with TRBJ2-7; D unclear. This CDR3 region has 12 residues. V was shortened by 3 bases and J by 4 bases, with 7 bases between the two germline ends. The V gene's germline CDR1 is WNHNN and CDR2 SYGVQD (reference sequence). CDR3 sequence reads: CASSDHGYEQYF. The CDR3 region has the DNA TGCGCCAGCAGTGACCACGGATACGAGCAGTACTTC.

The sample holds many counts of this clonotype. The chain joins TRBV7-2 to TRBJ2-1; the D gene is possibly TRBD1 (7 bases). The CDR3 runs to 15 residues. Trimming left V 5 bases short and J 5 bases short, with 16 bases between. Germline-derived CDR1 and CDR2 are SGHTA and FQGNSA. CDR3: CASSRRQGGDNEQFF. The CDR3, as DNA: TGTGCCAGCAGCCGACGGCAGGGGGGCGACAATGAGCAGTTCTTC. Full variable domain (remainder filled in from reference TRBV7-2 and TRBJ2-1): GAGVSQSPSNKVTEKGKDVELRCDPISGHTALYWYRQSLGQGLEFLIYFQGNSAPDKSGLPSDRFSAERTGGSVSTLTIQRTQQEDSAVYLCASSRRQGGDNEQFFGPGTRLTVL.

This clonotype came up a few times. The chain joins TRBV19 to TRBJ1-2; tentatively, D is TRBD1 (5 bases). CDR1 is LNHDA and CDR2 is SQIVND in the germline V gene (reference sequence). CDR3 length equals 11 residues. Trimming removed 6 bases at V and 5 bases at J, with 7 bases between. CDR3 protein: CASSPGYGYTF. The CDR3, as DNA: TGTGCCAGTAGCCCAGGGTATGGCTACACCTTC.

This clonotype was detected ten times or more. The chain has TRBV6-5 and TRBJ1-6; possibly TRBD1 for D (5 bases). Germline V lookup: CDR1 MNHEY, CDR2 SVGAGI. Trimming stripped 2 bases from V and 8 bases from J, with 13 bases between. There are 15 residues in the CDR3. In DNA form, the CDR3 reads TGTGCCAGCAGTTACCGGGGCAGGCACCATTCACCCCTCCACTTT. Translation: CASSYRGRHHSPLHF.

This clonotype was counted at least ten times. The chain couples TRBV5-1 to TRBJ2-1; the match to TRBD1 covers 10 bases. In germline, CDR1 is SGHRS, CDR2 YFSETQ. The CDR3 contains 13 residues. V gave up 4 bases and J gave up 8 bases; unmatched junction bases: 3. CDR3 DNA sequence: TGCGCCAGCAGCCGGACAGGGGGATATGAGCAGTTCTTC. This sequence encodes CASSRTGGYEQFF.

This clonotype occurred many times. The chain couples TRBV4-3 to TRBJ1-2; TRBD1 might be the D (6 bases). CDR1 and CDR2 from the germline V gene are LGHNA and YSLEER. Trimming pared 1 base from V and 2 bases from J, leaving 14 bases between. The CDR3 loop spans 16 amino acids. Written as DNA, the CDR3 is TGCGCCAGCAGCCAAGGCCTTACAACAGGGAACTATGGCTACACCTTC. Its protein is CASSQGLTTGNYGYTF.

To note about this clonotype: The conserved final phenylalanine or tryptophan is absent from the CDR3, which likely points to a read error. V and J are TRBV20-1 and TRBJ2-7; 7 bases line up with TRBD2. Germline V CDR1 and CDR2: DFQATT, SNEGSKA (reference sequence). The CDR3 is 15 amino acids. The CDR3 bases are TGCAGCGCTACATGGGGCGGGGGTCCCTCCTACGAGCAGTACTTA. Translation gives CSATWGGGPSYEQYL.